Included here is one T cell receptor (beta chain) sequence, with context. Its matching antigen is unknown. Libraries were prepared by immunoSEQ multiplex PCR; TCRdb keeps only in-frame clonotypes and omits some of them. Of a few thousand clones detected, about 70% appear once; the ten largest clones hold over 40%. The data are from a study of CD8 T cell repertoires and HIV-1 epitope variants. As for the study in general: Each of Twenty-five Gag and Nef epitope peptides stimulated a separate culture. Epitopes were three Gag families plus Nef HW9 and YT9. Equal numbers of autologous T cell-negative cells presented antigen to enriched T cells.

Overall study results and limits: No clonotypes responded to the TAALDMSHF plasma variant; 4 or 5 recognized KF9, one HW9.

Germline CDR1 reads SGHTA; CDR2 reads FQGNSA. Trimming took 6 bases from V and 8 from J, leaving 13 bases between them. The length of the CDR3 is 13 residues. This chain uses TRBV7-2 with TRBJ1-4; D may be TRBD1 (5 bases). The sample comprised cultured CD8+ T cells derived from PBMCs. This clonotype was sampled from a male donor with HIV. CDR3 residues: CASRQEFDEKLFF. The CDR3 coding sequence is TGTGCCAGCAGACAGGAGTTTGACGAAAAACTGTTTTTT.